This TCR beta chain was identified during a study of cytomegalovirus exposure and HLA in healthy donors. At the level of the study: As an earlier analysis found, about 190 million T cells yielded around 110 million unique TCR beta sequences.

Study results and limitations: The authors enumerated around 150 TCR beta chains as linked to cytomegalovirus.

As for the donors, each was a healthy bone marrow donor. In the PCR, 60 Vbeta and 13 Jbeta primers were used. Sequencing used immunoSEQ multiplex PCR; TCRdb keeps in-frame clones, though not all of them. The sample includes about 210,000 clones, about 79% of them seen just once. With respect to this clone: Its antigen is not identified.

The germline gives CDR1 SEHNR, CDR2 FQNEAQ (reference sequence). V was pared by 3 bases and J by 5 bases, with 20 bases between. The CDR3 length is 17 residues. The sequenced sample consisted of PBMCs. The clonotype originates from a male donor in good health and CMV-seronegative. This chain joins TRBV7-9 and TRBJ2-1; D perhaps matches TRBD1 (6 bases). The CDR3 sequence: CASSFRGGGRGHNEQFF. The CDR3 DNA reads TGTGCCAGCAGCTTCCGTGGGGGCGGTCGAGGACACAATGAGCAGTTCTTC.